The rows below give T cell receptor beta chains drawn from one sample of a study of metastatic and nonmetastatic thyroid tumors. TCRdb re-called the PCR reads through MiXCR. The sample shows 75,000 to 100,000 clones, roughly 12% of them seen only once. Sequencing input: blood. These receptors were taken from a female donor with papillary thyroid cancer or a benign thyroid nodule (not recorded which). Some clones in this sample may be carry-over from other donors' samples. Both conserved end residues are part of each CDR3.

J gene | V gene | CDR3 protein
TRBJ1-1 | TRBV29-1 | CSVEDRTENTEAFF
TRBJ1-6 | TRBV7-8 | CASSGPGQGRSPLHF
TRBJ2-7 | TRBV7-2 | CASSLVTDYEQYF
TRBJ2-7 | TRBV20-1 | CSAEEDRVLLYEQYF
TRBJ1-1 | TRBV11-2 | CASSLANGVITFF
TRBJ1-3 | TRBV11-1 | CASSLYRGDSGNTIYF
TRBJ2-7 | TRBV11-3 | CASSLGTGDEQYF
TRBJ2-1 | TRBV11-2 | CASSPRSGRGDNEQFF
TRBJ2-1 | TRBV20-1 | CSARGQGSDEQFF
TRBJ1-2 | TRBV12-3/TRBV12-4 | CASSRDTITYGYTF
TRBJ2-1 | TRBV28 | CTSSPSGLVGDNEQFF
TRBJ2-7 | TRBV6-5 | CASSYSIDVSYEQYF
TRBJ2-2 | TRBV27 | CASSLMDNTGELFF
TRBJ1-4 | TRBV19 | CASRRIGEKLFF
TRBJ1-3 | TRBV7-3 | CASSPPGGTIYF
TRBJ2-5 | TRBV9 | CASSVGGGITLQETQYF
TRBJ2-3 | TRBV20-1 | CSASWGLDTQYF
TRBJ2-1 | TRBV6-1 | CASSEYDVGYEQFF
TRBJ2-5 | TRBV18 | CASSFRTSGSRETQYF
TRBJ2-7 | TRBV28 | CASSSPQQTLGQYF
TRBJ2-1 | TRBV7-3 | CASSLGGANEQFF
TRBJ1-3 | TRBV5-6 | CASSFGFAGNTIYF
TRBJ2-2 | TRBV7-7 | CASRALAGGIGELFF
TRBJ2-7 | TRBV5-1 | CASSGGGVDYEQYF
TRBJ2-3 | TRBV20-1 | CSARVALAGRYTQYF
TRBJ2-2 | TRBV27 | CASSFSSGSTGELFF
TRBJ1-4 | TRBV20-1 | CSARVRLNEKLFF
TRBJ1-1 | TRBV27 | CASSFRGITEAFF
TRBJ2-1 | TRBV7-2 | CASRYYRAGVGNEQFF
TRBJ2-7 | TRBV30 | CACGTGGHEQYF
TRBJ2-7 | TRBV24-1 | CATSDTGQGNSYEQYF
TRBJ2-7 | TRBV7-2 | CASSLDSFIYDQYF
TRBJ2-2 | TRBV5-1 | CASSLSTNTGELFF
TRBJ2-1 | TRBV7-9 | CASTSGYHEQFF
TRBJ2-1 | TRBV6-2/TRBV6-3 | CASTGTSGYNEQFF
TRBJ2-5 | TRBV2 | CASESRAGYQETQYF
TRBJ2-2 | TRBV30 | CAWSRGGSGTGELFF
TRBJ1-1 | TRBV20-1 | CSARSEQGAQTEAFF
TRBJ2-3 | TRBV11-1 | CASRHGAGGTDTQYF
TRBJ2-4 | TRBV28 | CASSSHRPKNIQYF
TRBJ1-5 | TRBV5-6 | CASSDSSNQPQHF
TRBJ2-3 | TRBV11-1 | CASSLKRGLAGGTDTQYF